This T cell receptor beta chain was sequenced for a study of T cell responses to AZD1222 COVID-19 vaccine. Study-wide results and caveats: Clonal diversity was possibly underestimated; the donors were predominantly white British and more often female. Researchers took repertoire samples only after the peak T cell response had come.

This clone has only a few counts. No antigen is known for it. The data were produced by immunoSEQ multiplex PCR, yet TCRdb's version contains in-frame clones alone and is incomplete. This sample has fewer than 150,000 clones, with approximately 95% found just once. The CDR3 covers 15 residues. Germline lookup yields CDR1 SGHVS and CDR2 FQNEAQ. The germline V and J ends were trimmed by 5 bases and 0 bases, with 11 bases remaining between them. The receptor comes from an adult who received the AZD1222 COVID-19 vaccine. The chain carries TRBV7-8 and TRBJ1-3; D remains ambiguous. The material was peripheral blood, obtained 28 days after the second AZD1222 dose. The CDR3 sequence: CASSPKRSSGNTIYF. CDR3 coding DNA: TGTGCCAGCAGCCCAAAGCGGAGCTCTGGAAACACCATATATTTT.